The 13 T cell receptor beta chains presented below share a single source sample, sequenced in a study of PD-1 blockade in classical Hodgkin lymphoma. Produced via immunoSEQ multiplex PCR; TCRdb's table is partial and in-frame only. The data contain fewer than 75,000 clones, 88% of them singletons. Autologous stem cell transplantation was followed by relapse in every patient, and brentuximab vedotin exposure varied. The sample consisted of peripheral blood mononuclear cells (PBMCs), taken before the second cycle of nivolumab. These receptors were obtained from a human donor with classical Hodgkin lymphoma.

The V and J genes are TRBV18 and TRBJ1-2; TRBD1 agrees at 8 bases. J lost 5 bases, V lost 3 bases, and 2 bases had no gene match. The CDR3 runs to 13 residues. CDR1 is KGHSH, CDR2 LQKENI, per germline. The CDR3, as DNA: TGTGCCAGCTCACCGGGACAGGAGTATGGCTACACCTTC. Protein product: CASSPGQEYGYTF.

The V and J genes are TRBV9 and TRBJ2-1; D perhaps matches TRBD2 (6 bases). Germline CDR1 is SGDLS and CDR2 is YYNGEE. Deletions cut 4 bases from V and 4 bases from J, with 12 bases between. This CDR3 has 14 amino acids. The CDR3 region has the DNA TGTGCCAGCAGCCACTTGGGAGGATACAATGAGCAGTTCTTC. This gives the protein CASSHLGGYNEQFF.

This clone was seen a single time. The chain recombines TRBV2 with TRBJ2-3; a weak D match, TRBD2 (7 bases). V lost 4 bases to trimming and J lost 4 bases, with 24 bases between them. The CDR3 is 18 residues long. Germline values: CDR1 SNHLY, CDR2 FYNNEI. The CDR3 DNA sequence: TGTGCCAGCAGTGCCCAAGGGGGGGCGGCCCGGGGGTCAGATACGCAGTATTTT. Translation gives CASSAQGGAARGSDTQYF.

Concerning this clone itself: The sample contains more than one DNA sequence encoding this CDR3. This chain connects TRBV5-1 to TRBJ2-3; D call uncertain. The CDR3 covers 12 residues. Germline V gene data show CDR1 as SGHRS and CDR2 as YFSETQ. V was trimmed by 1 base and J by 3 bases, leaving 3 bases between them. The DNA of the CDR3 is TGCGCCAGCAGCTTGAAGACAGATACGCAGTATTTT. Translating gives CASSLKTDTQYF.

The chain uses TRBV6-6 and TRBJ1-1, with D perhaps matching TRBD1 (6 bases). V lost 7 bases, J lost 1 base, and 16 bases lay in between. The germline V gene has CDR1 MNHNY and CDR2 SVGAGI (reference sequence). This CDR3 contains 15 residues. In nucleotides, the CDR3 is TGTGCCAGCACCTACTCCGGGACACAGAACACTGAAGCTTTCTTT. Translation: CASTYSGTQNTEAFF.

This clone came up once. The CDR3 loop is CASNWDRVLGAEAFF. The CDR3 DNA sequence: TGTGCCAGCAATTGGGACAGGGTCCTTGGCGCTGAAGCTTTCTTT. J is TRBJ1-1 and V is TRBV11-2; 9 nucleotides match TRBD1. The CDR3 runs 15 residues. V lost 7 bases to trimming and J lost 6 bases; unmatched junction nucleotides: 12. Per the germline V gene, CDR1 is SGHAT and CDR2 is FQNNGV.

The rearrangement links TRBV7-6 to TRBJ1-4; the D gene is possibly TRBD1 (6 bases). The V and J ends lost 3 bases and 6 bases respectively, with 14 bases between them. Per germline, CDR1 SGHVS and CDR2 FNYEAQ. The CDR3 extends over 15 amino acids. The CDR3 coding sequence is TGTGCCAGCAGCTTTAATGGACAGCGACATGAAAAACTGTTTTTT. It encodes CASSFNGQRHEKLFF.

The rearrangement joins TRBV28 to TRBJ1-1; the D gene is possibly TRBD1 (5 bases). Trimming pared 3 bases from V and 6 bases from J, leaving 11 bases between. Looked up from germline, CDR1 is MDHEN and CDR2 is SYDVKM. This CDR3 contains 13 residues. The CDR3 DNA follows: TGTGCCAGCAGTTTCACAGGAAGGCCTGAAGCTTTCTTT. Its protein product is CASSFTGRPEAFF.

Written as DNA, the CDR3 is TGCGCCAGCAGGTCTGGAGGGGGGGCGAGAGATACGCAGTATTTT. Its protein product is CASRSGGGARDTQYF. The rearrangement joins TRBV5-1 to TRBJ2-3, with D tentatively TRBD2 (7 bases). CDR1 and CDR2 (germline): SGHRS, YFSETQ. The V and J ends lost 5 bases and 5 bases respectively, with 18 bases between them. The CDR3 runs to 15 residues.

This rearrangement joins TRBV29-1 to TRBJ2-3; D tentatively reads TRBD1 or TRBD2 (5 bases each). V lost 4 bases and J lost 1, with 6 bases in between. The CDR3 runs 12 residues. Germline CDR1 reads SQVTM; CDR2 reads ANQGSEA. Here the CDR3 reads CSVGGGTDTQYF. Written as DNA, the CDR3 is TGCAGCGTTGGAGGGGGCACAGATACGCAGTATTTT.

CDR3 nucleotide sequence: TGTGCCAGCAACTACAGACAGGGCCAAGAGACCCAGTACTTC. It translates to CASNYRQGQETQYF. The rearrangement links TRBV6-6 to TRBJ2-5, with TRBD1 identical over 7 bases. The germline V gene has CDR1 MNHNY and CDR2 SVGAGI (reference sequence). V was pared by 7 bases and J by 1 base, with 6 bases of the junction left unmatched. The CDR3 length is 14 residues.

This chain links TRBV28 with TRBJ1-5, with 7 positions matching TRBD1. Unmatched junction bases numbered 14, after V lost 5 bases and J lost 4 bases. CDR1 is MDHEN and CDR2 is SYDVKM in the germline V gene. The length of the CDR3 is 17 residues. CDR3 region: CASSPKEGASFNQPQHF. CDR3 nucleotides: TGTGCCAGCAGTCCCAAGGAGGGGGCCTCCTTTAATCAGCCCCAGCATTTT.

The rearrangement uses TRBV9 and TRBJ2-1, with no clear D. Per the germline V gene, CDR1 is SGDLS and CDR2 is YYNGEE. The CDR3 totals 14 residues. Trimming removed 2 bases at V and 0 bases at J, with 6 bases between. The CDR3 sequence is CASSVAISYNEQFF. In DNA, the CDR3 is TGTGCCAGCAGCGTCGCCATCTCCTACAATGAGCAGTTCTTC.